The 25 T cell receptor beta chains listed next were all sequenced from one sample in a study of identical twins. Each CDR3 protein is one row after TCRdb ran MiXCR on the 5' RACE reads. This table holds 500,000 or so distinct CDR3 sequences, under 25% found once. The same specimen was also included in a second study, on T cells expressing NK-cell markers.

The specimen was CD4+ T cells sorted from blood. The source of these receptors is a young woman in good health.

This clonotype occurred a few times. The chain joins TRBV20-1 to TRBJ2-5, with 10 bases that match TRBD2. The J segment lost 1 base and the V segment lost 3 bases, leaving 5 bases of the junction unmatched. The CDR3 consists of 15 residues. Germline CDR1 is DFQATT and CDR2 is SNEGSKA (reference sequence). The CDR3 protein is CSASTGLAVQETQYF. The CDR3 DNA follows: TGCAGTGCTAGCACAGGACTAGCGGTCCAAGAGACCCAGTACTTC.

J is TRBJ2-7 and V is TRBV5-1, with a possible D match to TRBD2 (5 bases). The germline V gene has CDR1 SGHRS and CDR2 YFSETQ. The CDR3 contains 15 residues. V was shortened by 0 bases and J by 0 bases, with 10 bases between the two germline ends. CDR3 DNA sequence: TGCGCCAGCAGCTTGGGGCCGGGAAACTCCTACGAGCAGTACTTC. This gives the protein CASSLGPGNSYEQYF. The entire variable domain, with the rest obtained from reference TRBV5-1 and TRBJ2-7, is as follows: KAGVTQTPRYLIKTRGQQVTLSCSPISGHRSVSWYQQTPGQGLQFLFEYFSETQRNKGNFPGRFSGRQFSNSRSEMNVSTLELGDSALYLCASSLGPGNSYEQYFGPGTRLTVT.

The rearrangement joins TRBV20-1 to TRBJ1-2; D is unresolved. The CDR3 covers 13 residues. Trimming stripped 0 bases from V and 4 bases from J, with 9 bases between. The germline V gene encodes CDR1 DFQATT and CDR2 SNEGSKA (reference sequence). The CDR3 is CSARDVGSYGYTF. The DNA of the CDR3 is TGCAGTGCTAGAGATGTCGGGAGCTATGGCTACACCTTC.

Ten or more counts support this clonotype. J is TRBJ2-7 and V is TRBV5-1; D tentatively fits TRBD1 or TRBD2 (5 bases each). CDR1 SGHRS and CDR2 YFSETQ come from the germline V gene. This CDR3 region has 16 residues. V lost 1 base to trimming and J lost 4 bases, with 18 bases between them. The CDR3 loop reads CASSLSPGTGFYEQYF. The CDR3 nucleotides are TGCGCCAGCAGCTTGTCCCCAGGGACGGGATTTTACGAGCAGTACTTC.

The chain couples TRBV20-1 to TRBJ2-7, with a weak D call TRBD2 (5 bases). Deletions cut 1 base from V and 5 bases from J, with 12 bases between. The CDR3 consists of 13 residues. Per germline, CDR1 DFQATT and CDR2 SNEGSKA (reference sequence). The CDR3 sequence is CSARGVGVHEQYF. Here the CDR3 DNA reads TGCAGTGCTAGAGGGGTGGGAGTGCACGAGCAGTACTTC.

The rearrangement uses TRBV11-3 and TRBJ2-7; TRBD2 matches at 7 bases. After removal of 0 bases from V and 6 bases from J, the junction contained 11 bases not matched to a gene. CDR1 SGHNT and CDR2 YENEEA come from the germline V gene. CDR3 length: 16 residues. The DNA of the CDR3 is TGTGCCAGCAGCTTAGAAGGGGACTACCTCCTCTCCGAGCAGTACTTC. It encodes CASSLEGDYLLSEQYF.

This clonotype appeared a single time. CDR3 region: CAISESTGGPTNEKLFF. The CDR3 coding sequence is TGTGCCATCAGTGAGTCGACGGGGGGACCAACTAATGAAAAACTGTTTTTT. The V call is TRBV10-3, the J call TRBJ1-4; tentative D call: TRBD1 (5 bases). Germline values: CDR1 ENHRY, CDR2 SYGVKD. Trimming left V 0 bases short and J 0 bases short, with 11 bases between. The CDR3 loop spans 17 amino acids.

The V and J genes are TRBV7-9 and TRBJ2-7; 13 nucleotides align to TRBD2. The J segment lost 5 bases and the V segment lost 5 bases, leaving 6 bases of the junction unmatched. Germline V lookup: CDR1 SEHNR, CDR2 FQNEAQ (reference sequence). The CDR3 has 15 amino acids. CDR3 in amino acids: CASSGGTSGNDEQYF. For the CDR3, the DNA is TGTGCCAGCAGCGGGGGGACTAGCGGGAACGACGAGCAGTACTTC.

This clonotype was seen more than once but under ten times. The rearrangement joins TRBV20-1 to TRBJ2-1, with 8 bases identical to TRBD2. Germline trimming cut 3 bases from V and 9 bases from J; bases unmatched to any gene: 1. The CDR3 extends over 11 amino acids. The germline CDR1 and CDR2 sequences are DFQATT and SNEGSKA (reference sequence). The CDR3 protein is CSASGGVEQFF. CDR3 nucleotides: TGCAGTGCTAGCGGGGGGGTTGAGCAGTTCTTC.

Comment on this clonotype: The germline gene is not matched at one end of the junction; a read error may be the cause. This chain uses TRBV12-3 or TRBV12-4 with TRBJ2-6; D unresolved. The CDR3 is 18 amino acids. CDR3 residues: CACSLASFSSSGANVLTF. CDR3 nucleotides: TGTGCCTGCAGTTTAGCCTCCTTTAGTAGCTCTGGGGCCAACGTCCTGACTTTC.

This clonotype was detected a few times. The CDR3 reads CASSLRLAGTQETQYF. The DNA of the CDR3 is TGTGCCAGCAGCTTAAGGCTAGCGGGGACTCAAGAGACCCAGTACTTC. The chain is built from TRBV7-2 and TRBJ2-5; TRBD2 agrees at 9 bases. The V and J ends lost 2 bases and 2 bases, in that order; junction bases with no gene match: 6. The germline CDR1 and CDR2 sequences are SGHTA and FQGNSA. The CDR3 is 16 residues long.

With regard to this clonotype: Possible read error: a much larger clone is one base away. CDR3 protein: CASSVRGGETQYF. The DNA for the CDR3 is TGTGCCAGCAGCGTCAGGGGAGGAGAGACCCAGTACTTC. The chain recombines TRBV9 with TRBJ2-5; D may correspond to TRBD1 or TRBD2 (6 bases each). V lost 2 bases and J lost 4, with 9 bases in between. CDR1 and CDR2 from the germline V gene are SGDLS and YYNGEE. The CDR3 runs 13 residues. Drawing the rest from reference TRBV9 and TRBJ2-5, the complete variable domain is DSGVTQTPKHLITATGQRVTLRCSPRSGDLSVYWYQQSLDQGLQFLIQYYNGEERAKGNILERFSAQQFPDLHSELNLSSLELGDSALYFCASSVRGGETQYFGPGTRLLVL.

This clonotype was observed a few times. This chain links TRBV20-1 with TRBJ2-1; a possible D gene is TRBD1 (6 bases). This CDR3 contains 14 residues. The V and J ends lost 5 bases and 1 base respectively, with 12 bases between them. In germline, CDR1 is DFQATT, CDR2 SNEGSKA (reference sequence). The CDR3 nucleotides are TGCAGTGCTGCCGGGACACCTTCCTACAATGAGCAGTTCTTC. Translating it yields CSAAGTPSYNEQFF.

The V and J genes are TRBV6-2 or TRBV6-3 and TRBJ2-5, with D tentatively TRBD2 (6 bases). V lost 2 bases and J 7 bases, leaving 11 bases between the germline ends. The CDR3 covers 13 residues. Germline-derived CDR1 and CDR2 are MNHEY and SVGEGT. CDR3 nucleotide sequence: TGTGCCAGCAGTTACGGGGGGTCAGGGACCCAGTACTTC. Translating gives CASSYGGSGTQYF.

The J gene is TRBJ1-2, the V gene TRBV15, with D tentatively TRBD1 (6 bases). The CDR3 spans 13 residues. The ends were cut back, 0 bases at V and 13 bases at J, with 15 bases in the middle. The germline V gene encodes CDR1 LNHNV and CDR2 YYDKDF (reference sequence). The CDR3 reads CATSRDREGVLTF. CDR3 DNA: TGTGCCACCAGCAGAGATCGGGAGGGGGTACTCACCTTC. Full variable domain (rest looked up from reference TRBV15 and TRBJ1-2): DAMVIQNPRYQVTQFGKPVTLSCSQTLNHNVMYWYQQKSSQAPKLLFHYYDKDFNNEADTPDNFQSRRPNTSFCFLDIRSPGLGDTAMYLCATSRDREGVLTFGSGTRLTVV.

The chain combines TRBV12-3 or TRBV12-4 with TRBJ1-5, with D unresolved. The germline V and J ends were trimmed by 2 bases and 2 bases, with 19 bases remaining between them. CDR3 length: 18 amino acids. The CDR3 protein is CASSLYEEAFRGNQPQHF. In nucleotides, the CDR3 is TGTGCCAGCAGTTTATACGAGGAGGCGTTTCGGGGCAATCAGCCCCAGCATTTT.

The chain couples TRBV3-1 to TRBJ2-1; weak D call: TRBD2 (5 bases). The CDR3 is 13 amino acids. Germline V gives CDR1 LGHDT, CDR2 YNNKEL (reference sequence). The V gene lost 2 bases and the J gene lost 6 bases, with 8 bases spanning the gap. This CDR3 reads CASSQRLTNEQFF. CDR3 nucleotides: TGTGCCAGCAGCCAAAGACTAACCAATGAGCAGTTCTTC.

V is TRBV15 and J is TRBJ2-3; TRBD1 agrees at 7 bases. The germline V gene has CDR1 LNHNV and CDR2 YYDKDF (reference sequence). The junction had 5 bases not matched to a gene; V was cut back by 3 bases and J by 5 bases. There are 14 residues in the CDR3. The chain's CDR3 is CATSRRDSQDTQYF. CDR3 nucleotide sequence: TGTGCCACCAGCAGGAGGGACAGCCAAGATACGCAGTATTTT.

This clonotype was counted only a few times. V gene TRBV7-9 combines with J gene TRBJ2-2; D is undetermined. V was clipped by 4 bases and J by 6 bases, with 15 bases between them. The CDR3 consists of 15 residues. Germline assignment: CDR1 SEHNR and CDR2 FQNEAQ (reference sequence). CDR3 coding DNA: TGTGCCAGCAGCTCCCAACATGGGTTCCCCGGGGAGCTGTTTTTT. This translates into CASSSQHGFPGELFF.

The sample holds a few counts of this clonotype. The CDR3 DNA is TGCAGTGCTAGAGATCAAGATCGACTCGGGGCCTACGAGCAGTACTTC. Translated: CSARDQDRLGAYEQYF. The J gene is TRBJ2-7, the V gene TRBV20-1, with D perhaps TRBD2 (5 bases). V was shortened by 0 bases and J by 2 bases, with 17 bases between the two germline ends. Germline assignment: CDR1 DFQATT and CDR2 SNEGSKA (reference sequence). The CDR3 length is 16 residues.

This clonotype was seen ten or more times. This chain joins TRBV7-8 and TRBJ2-1, with a tentative D call TRBD2 (7 bases). Trimming shortened V by 0 bases and J by 0 bases, and 12 bases separated the two germline ends. The CDR3 contains 17 residues. Germline CDR1 and CDR2: SGHVS and FQNEAQ. The CDR3 DNA sequence: TGTGCCAGCAGCTTAGCCGGCGGGGGCCTCTCCTACAATGAGCAGTTCTTC. It yields the protein CASSLAGGGLSYNEQFF.

This clonotype came up many times. The V and J genes are TRBV12-3 or TRBV12-4 and TRBJ2-3; 10 bases align to TRBD2. V shed 9 bases, J shed 1 base, and the junction held 1 base outside the gene matches. The CDR3 covers 13 residues. Written as DNA, the CDR3 is TGTGCCAGTGGACTAGCGGGCACAGATACGCAGTATTTT. Its protein is CASGLAGTDTQYF.

The table lists this clonotype with many counts. This chain uses TRBV12-3 or TRBV12-4 with TRBJ2-7; D gene ambiguous. The CDR3 covers 12 residues. Trimming pared 3 bases from V and 3 bases from J, leaving 6 bases between. The CDR3 sequence: CASSFGGYEQYF. CDR3 sequence (DNA): TGTGCCAGCAGTTTTGGCGGCTACGAGCAGTACTTC.

This chain links TRBV20-1 with TRBJ2-1, with D hard to call. Germline V gene data show CDR1 as DFQATT and CDR2 as SNEGSKA (reference sequence). CDR3 size: 15 residues. Between the trimmed V and J ends, which lost 4 bases and 3 bases, there was a span of 16 bases. CDR3 sequence reads: CSATRGPLRYNEQFF. CDR3 nucleotide sequence: TGCAGTGCTACCAGAGGCCCACTACGCTACAATGAGCAGTTCTTC.

This clonotype appeared many times. J is TRBJ1-2 and V is TRBV12-3 or TRBV12-4; D perhaps matches TRBD1 (5 bases). The V end lost 6 bases, the J end lost 5 bases, and 13 bases lay between the germline ends. The CDR3 is 13 amino acids. CDR3 nucleotide sequence: TGTGCCAGCAGGCTTAAGAGGGGTTATGGCTACACCTTC. Translating it yields CASRLKRGYGYTF.